This entry describes one TCR beta chain. Assay: immunoSEQ multiplex PCR; the TCRdb copy retains only in-frame clones and omits some. The data show tens of thousands of clones, with around 90% seen just once and about 5.2% held by the top ten. The data belong to a study of T cell changes during pregnancy in multiple sclerosis. The CDR3 has 14 residues. V was pared by 5 bases and J by 5 bases, with 3 bases of the junction left unmatched. Germline V gene data show CDR1 as SEHNR and CDR2 as FQNEAQ (reference sequence). The receptor was isolated from a female donor in good health, enrolled as a control in a pregnancy study. The specimen comprised peripheral blood, sampled in the first trimester of pregnancy. The rearrangement links TRBV7-9 to TRBJ2-1, with 10 bases matching TRBD2. CDR3 sequence: CASSPGLADNEQFF. The DNA of the CDR3 is TGTGCCAGCAGCCCCGGACTAGCGGACAATGAGCAGTTCTTC.